One and the same sample provided the 19 T cell receptor beta chains below, sequenced in a study of T cells in Graves' hyperthyroidism and ophthalmopathy. The source material, RNA transcripts, was used to amplify TCR beta CDR3 regions. The TCR CDR3 first-round RT-PCR relied on the HTBI primer set. Via MiXCR, TCRdb re-called the multiplex PCR reads, giving one row per CDR3 protein. Of around 760,000 distinct CDR3 sequences in the sample, 35% were seen once. Sequencing input: blood. The receptors were sampled from a woman aged 40-49 years with Graves' hyperthyroidism.

The chain carries TRBV6-5 and TRBJ1-5; 9 positions match TRBD1. The germline CDR1 and CDR2 sequences are MNHEY and SVGAGI. J was trimmed by 3 bases and V by 6 bases; bases with no gene match: 6. The CDR3 runs to 15 residues. The CDR3 is CASSRTGDYNQPQHF. As DNA, the CDR3 is TGTGCCAGCAGCCGGACAGGGGACTACAATCAGCCCCAGCATTTT.

The chain carries TRBV29-1 and TRBJ2-7; 8 bases are shared with TRBD2. This CDR3 has 13 residues. From germline, CDR1 is SQVTM and CDR2 ANQGSEA. V shed 4 bases and J 4 bases; nucleotides not matched to a gene: 6. The CDR3 here is CSVATSGPYEQYF. Here the CDR3 DNA reads TGCAGCGTTGCAACTAGCGGACCTTACGAGCAGTACTTC.

The chain combines TRBV6-5 with TRBJ2-7, with a possible D match to TRBD1 (6 bases). The CDR3 is 14 residues long. With 4 bases removed from V and 5 bases from J, the gap between germline ends came to 15 bases. CDR1 is MNHEY, CDR2 SVGAGI, per germline. CDR3 nucleotides: TGTGCCAGCAGTTTTGTGGGGGCCAACGACGAGCAGTACTTC. Translation gives CASSFVGANDEQYF.

A few counts support this clonotype. The chain carries TRBV20-1 and TRBJ2-7, with TRBD2 matching 8 bases. The V segment lost 6 bases and the J segment 0 bases; nucleotides outside the gene matches: 4. Germline V CDR1 and CDR2: DFQATT, SNEGSKA (reference sequence). This CDR3 spans 13 amino acids. The DNA of the CDR3 is TGCAGTGCCATCAGCGGGAGCTCCTACGAGCAGTACTTC. As protein: CSAISGSSYEQYF.

This clonotype has a handful of counts. The chain has TRBV7-9 and TRBJ2-7; 8 bases agree with TRBD2. This CDR3 spans 16 amino acids. Germline CDR1 is SEHNR and CDR2 is FQNEAQ (reference sequence). V dropped 3 bases and J dropped 3; count of bases not matched to a gene: 10. The DNA for the CDR3 is TGTGCCAGCAGCTTTCCGCTAACCGGGACTAGCTACGAGCAGTACTTC. Translated, it gives CASSFPLTGTSYEQYF. The full variable domain, its missing parts supplied by reference TRBV7-9 and TRBJ2-7, is DTGVSQNPRHKITKRGQNVTFRCDPISEHNRLYWYRQTLGQGPEFLTYFQNEAQLEKSRLLSDRFSAERPKGSFSTLEIQRTEQGDSAMYLCASSFPLTGTSYEQYFGPGTRLTVT.

The genes are TRBV7-9 and TRBJ1-1, with D tentatively TRBD1 (6 bases). Per germline, CDR1 SEHNR and CDR2 FQNEAQ (reference sequence). The CDR3 consists of 15 residues. V shed 5 bases and J shed 8 bases, with 21 bases lying between them. CDR3 amino acids: CASSLRGGALDEAFF. CDR3 DNA: TGTGCCAGCAGCCTCAGGGGAGGGGCCCTGGACGAAGCTTTCTTT. Combining the CDR3 with reference TRBV7-9 and TRBJ1-1 gives the whole variable domain DTGVSQNPRHKITKRGQNVTFRCDPISEHNRLYWYRQTLGQGPEFLTYFQNEAQLEKSRLLSDRFSAERPKGSFSTLEIQRTEQGDSAMYLCASSLRGGALDEAFFGQGTRLTVV.

This clonotype was counted between two and nine times. The rearrangement links TRBV10-3 to TRBJ2-3; D is perhaps TRBD1 or TRBD2 (6 bases each). The V gene's germline CDR1 is ENHRY and CDR2 SYGVKD. The V and J ends lost 4 bases and 0 bases respectively, with 17 bases between them. The length of the CDR3 is 17 residues. The CDR3 here is CAISAAKWGASTDTQYF. CDR3 in DNA: TGTGCCATCAGTGCCGCGAAGTGGGGGGCAAGCACAGATACGCAGTATTTT.

V usage is TRBV9 and J usage is TRBJ1-4; D is unresolved. Trimming shortened V by 2 bases and J by 5 bases, and 7 bases separated the two germline ends. Germline V gene data show CDR1 as SGDLS and CDR2 as YYNGEE. The CDR3 is 13 residues long. In DNA, the CDR3 is TGTGCCAGCAGCGTCGGGGTCAATGAAAAACTGTTTTTT. Encoded protein: CASSVGVNEKLFF.

Concerning this clonotype: The junction does not match germline at one end; this may be a read error. CDR3 nucleotides: TGTGCCAGCAGTGGACATGCAGGGGGCGCGAACCCTGAAGCTTTCTTT. It translates to CASSGHAGGANPEAFF. This chain joins TRBV10-3 and TRBJ1-1; TRBD1 matches 8 bases. This CDR3 is built from 16 residues. Per germline, CDR1 ENHRY and CDR2 SYGVKD.

As for this clonotype: It may be a read error: a sequence one base away is much more abundant. The J gene is TRBJ1-4, the V gene TRBV14; D unresolved. In germline, CDR1 is SGHDN, CDR2 FVKESK. The length of the CDR3 is 13 residues. As DNA, the CDR3 is TGTGCCAGCAGCCAAGCAGTAGGGAAAAAACTGCTTTTT. Translating it yields CASSQAVGKKLLF.

This sequence joins TRBV28 and TRBJ1-3; a weak D match, TRBD1 (6 bases). The CDR3 consists of 16 residues. Germline loops: CDR1 MDHEN, CDR2 SYDVKM. V was cut by 7 bases and J by 0 bases, with 16 bases left in between. The CDR3 loop is CASNRAGRRSGNTIYF. In DNA form, the CDR3 reads TGTGCCAGCAACAGGGCGGGCAGACGCTCTGGAAACACCATATATTTT. The full variable domain, in which reference TRBV28 and TRBJ1-3 provide the parts outside the CDR3, is DVKVTQSSRYLVKRTGEKVFLECVQDMDHENMFWYRQDPGLGLRLIYFSYDVKMKEKGDIPEGYSVSREKKERFSLILESASTNQTSMYLCASNRAGRRSGNTIYFGEGSWLTVV.

The chain employs TRBV7-2 and TRBJ1-6, with 10 bases aligning to TRBD1. The CDR3 has 16 amino acids. V was clipped by 6 bases and J by 5 bases; unmatched bases: 7. CDR1 is SGHTA and CDR2 is FQGNSA in the germline V gene. CDR3: CASRGAGTGDNSPLHF. The DNA for the CDR3 is TGTGCCAGCAGGGGGGCCGGGACAGGGGATAATTCACCCCTCCACTTT. The entire variable domain, with the rest obtained from reference TRBV7-2 and TRBJ1-6, is as follows: GAGVSQSPSNKVTEKGKDVELRCDPISGHTALYWYRQSLGQGLEFLIYFQGNSAPDKSGLPSDRFSAERTGGSVSTLTIQRTQQEDSAVYLCASRGAGTGDNSPLHFGNGTRLTVT.

Remarks on this clonotype: A much larger clone lies a single base off, so this may be a read error. This sequence joins TRBV29-1 and TRBJ1-5; tentatively, D is TRBD1 (6 bases). This CDR3 is 14 amino acids long. The germline gives CDR1 SQVTM, CDR2 ANQGSEA. The CDR3 region has the DNA TGCAGCGTTCGGACAGCTAATAGCAATCAGTCCCAGCATTTT. The encoded protein is CSVRTANSNQSQHF.

This clonotype showed up just a few times. CDR3 residues: CASSSSTGSTYEQYF. CDR3 in DNA: TGTGCCAGCAGTTCTTCTACCGGGTCCACATACGAGCAGTACTTC. The rearrangement uses TRBV28 and TRBJ2-7; D call uncertain. The V end lost 4 bases, the J end lost 4 bases, and 17 bases lay between the germline ends. Germline CDR1 is MDHEN and CDR2 is SYDVKM. The length of the CDR3 is 15 residues.

The chain joins TRBV5-1 to TRBJ1-6, with 9 bases identical to TRBD1. With V trimmed by 4 bases and J by 10 bases, 9 bases remained unmatched. This CDR3 is 15 amino acids long. The germline CDR1 and CDR2 sequences are SGHRS and YFSETQ. The CDR3 region has the DNA TGCGCCAGCAGCCCGACGGGACAGGGTTTCTCACCCCTCCACTTT. Its protein is CASSPTGQGFSPLHF.

There are a few counts of this clonotype. A read error is possible here, since a much larger clone lies one base away. The chain carries TRBV2 and TRBJ2-5; no clear D gene. The CDR3 is 15 residues long. Germline loops: CDR1 SNHLY, CDR2 FYNNEI. V lost 1 base, J lost 6 bases, and 15 bases lay in between. This chain's CDR3 is CASSEVANNLKTQYF. CDR3 nucleotide sequence: TGTGCCAGCAGTGAAGTTGCCAACAACCTCAAGACCCAGTACTTC.

The rearrangement uses TRBV29-1 and TRBJ1-5; D is uncertain. The V end was cut by 1 base, the J end by 0 bases, with 4 bases between. The CDR3 runs to 13 residues. In germline, CDR1 is SQVTM, CDR2 ANQGSEA. The CDR3 coding sequence is TGCAGCGTTGAAGTCGGTAGCAATCAGCCCCAGCATTTT. This gives the protein CSVEVGSNQPQHF.

The rearrangement links TRBV6-2 or TRBV6-3 to TRBJ1-2; D is ambiguous. V gave up 4 bases and J gave up 4 bases, with 16 bases separating them. This CDR3 spans 15 amino acids. CDR1 and CDR2 (germline): MNHEY, SVGEGT. As DNA, the CDR3 is TGTGCCAGCAGTTTTAGCGGGGTTAGATCCTATGGCTACACCTTC. Amino acids: CASSFSGVRSYGYTF.

This clonotype showed up just a few times. The CDR3 bases are TGTGCCAGCAGGGCTAGACAGGGAATCATCTATGGCTACACCTTC. Translating gives CASRARQGIIYGYTF. The chain couples TRBV6-5 to TRBJ1-2; 7 nucleotides line up with TRBD1. Germline-derived CDR1 and CDR2 are MNHEY and SVGAGI. The CDR3 has 15 amino acids. The trim removed 6 bases at V and 4 bases at J, leaving 11 bases unmatched.